This T cell receptor (beta chain) was profiled in a study of blood T cell repertoires in COVID-19. The wider study: T cells, B-cell-depleted T cells, or PBMCs provided the cDNA or gDNA that served as material.

Living in about two dozen US areas, the participants were between roughly 18 and 90 years of age. Each recovered donor of Cohort 3 presented with two negative PCRs, clearance, or symptom resolution. The repertoire was sequenced with immunoSEQ multiplex PCR; TCRdb's copy has only in-frame clones and lacks some. The repertoire holds about 140,000 clones, roughly 75% seen once, with approximately 6% in the top ten. Germline-derived CDR1 and CDR2 are MGHRA and YSYEKL. The CDR3 totals 16 residues. V shed 0 bases and J shed 5 bases, with 16 bases lying between them. The sequenced sample was PBMCs or T cells enriched from blood (not recorded which). This receptor was taken from a woman aged 45 to 65 who had recovered from COVID-19. The V and J genes are TRBV4-1 and TRBJ1-1, with D possibly being TRBD1 (6 bases). In nucleotides, the CDR3 is TGCGCCAGCAGCCAAGATCGCGGGGGCGGACGAACTGAAGCTTTCTTT. Amino acid sequence: CASSQDRGGGRTEAFF.